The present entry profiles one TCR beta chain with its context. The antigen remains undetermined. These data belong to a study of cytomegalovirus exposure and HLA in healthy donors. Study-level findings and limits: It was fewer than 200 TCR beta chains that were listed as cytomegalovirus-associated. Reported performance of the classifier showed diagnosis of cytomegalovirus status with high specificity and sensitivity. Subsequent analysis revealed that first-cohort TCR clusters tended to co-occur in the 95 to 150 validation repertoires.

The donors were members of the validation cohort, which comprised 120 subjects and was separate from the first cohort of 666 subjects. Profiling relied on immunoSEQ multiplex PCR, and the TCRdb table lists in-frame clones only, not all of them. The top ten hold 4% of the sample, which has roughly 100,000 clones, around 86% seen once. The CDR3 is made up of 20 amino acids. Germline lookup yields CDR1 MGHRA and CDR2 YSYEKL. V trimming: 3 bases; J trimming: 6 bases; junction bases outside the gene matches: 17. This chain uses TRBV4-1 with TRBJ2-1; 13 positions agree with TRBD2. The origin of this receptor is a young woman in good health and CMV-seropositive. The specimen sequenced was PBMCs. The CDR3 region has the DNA TGCGCCAGCAGCCACCCCGGGCGGACTAGCGGGAGAAAAGTTAGCAATGAGCAGTTCTTC. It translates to CASSHPGRTSGRKVSNEQFF.